The clone carrying this T cell receptor beta chain is medium-sized within its sample. No antigen is known for it. This sample was included in a study of T and B cells in COVID-19 patients. At the level of the study: Active-infection patients were older, median roughly 62 years, than recovered patients, median around 34 years.

TRB was amplified from approximately 250-500 ng of blood genomic DNA. Germline V CDR1 and CDR2: SGHRS, YFSETQ. V lost 3 bases, J lost 4 bases, and 10 bases stayed unmatched. This CDR3 contains 16 residues. Multiplex PCR with BIOMED2 TRB-A/B primer pools amplified TRB rearrangements. In TCRdb, the multiplex PCR reads were re-called with MiXCR into one record per CDR3 protein. This repertoire shows around 2,900 distinct CDR3 sequences, more than 25% found once; its top ten account for roughly 25%. Study results and limitations: There were more than 2,000 TCR clusters exclusive to the recovered cohort, some 31 with low generation probability. Few blood samples existed from mildly ill patients during symptoms or early in severe cases. Patients with COVID-19 reportedly showed strongly skewed T cell receptor beta variable and joining gene usage.

This TCR derives from a human donor with active COVID-19. Material: blood. The chain employs TRBV5-1 and TRBJ2-3, with 8 positions matching TRBD1. CDR3 DNA: TGCGCCAGCAGCTCAGCAGGGGGCGCCTCGGCAGATACGCAGTATTTT. Translating gives CASSSAGGASADTQYF. Full variable domain (rest looked up from reference TRBV5-1 and TRBJ2-3): KAGVTQTPRYLIKTRGQQVTLSCSPISGHRSVSWYQQTPGQGLQFLFEYFSETQRNKGNFPGRFSGRQFSNSRSEMNVSTLELGDSALYLCASSSAGGASADTQYFGPGTRLTVL.